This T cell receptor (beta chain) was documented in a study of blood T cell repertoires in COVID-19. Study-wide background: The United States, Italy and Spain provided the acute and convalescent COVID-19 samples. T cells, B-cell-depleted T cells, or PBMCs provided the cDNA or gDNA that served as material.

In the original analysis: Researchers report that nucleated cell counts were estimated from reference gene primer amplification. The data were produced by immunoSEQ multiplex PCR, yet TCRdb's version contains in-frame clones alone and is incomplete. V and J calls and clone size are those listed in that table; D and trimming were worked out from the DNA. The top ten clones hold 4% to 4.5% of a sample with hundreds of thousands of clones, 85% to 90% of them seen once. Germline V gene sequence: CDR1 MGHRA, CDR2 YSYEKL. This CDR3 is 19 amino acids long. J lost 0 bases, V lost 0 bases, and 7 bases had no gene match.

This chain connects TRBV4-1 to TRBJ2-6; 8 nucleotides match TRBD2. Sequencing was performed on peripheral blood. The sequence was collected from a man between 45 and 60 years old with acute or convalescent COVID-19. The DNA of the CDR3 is TGCGCCAGCAGCCAAGAATATAGCGGGATGTTCTCTGGGGCCAACGTCCTGACTTTC. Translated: CASSQEYSGMFSGANVLTF.